The table lists the clone carrying this TCR beta chain with a count of one. The data derive from a study of T cell changes during pregnancy in multiple sclerosis. Method: immunoSEQ multiplex PCR; TCRdb's copy keeps in-frame clones and lacks some. The table has just over 65,000 clones, around 90% seen once. This clonotype was obtained from a female donor with multiple sclerosis, enrolled in a pregnancy study. Sequencing was performed on peripheral blood, taken in the second trimester of pregnancy.

The CDR3: CASSLTVAGGGNEQFF. CDR3 nucleotide sequence: TGTGCCAGCAGCTTAACGGTAGCGGGGGGCGGCAATGAGCAGTTCTTC. The chain has TRBV7-3 and TRBJ2-1; the match to TRBD2 covers 10 bases. The CDR3 is 16 amino acids. The J segment lost 6 bases and the V segment lost 0 bases, leaving 5 bases of the junction unmatched. Germline values: CDR1 SGHTA, CDR2 FQGTGA. The full variable domain, rest sourced from reference TRBV7-3 and TRBJ2-1, is GAGVSQTPSNKVTEKGKYVELRCDPISGHTALYWYRQSLGQGPEFLIYFQGTGAADDSGLPNDRFFAVRPEGSVSTLKIQRTERGDSAVYLCASSLTVAGGGNEQFFGPGTRLTVL.